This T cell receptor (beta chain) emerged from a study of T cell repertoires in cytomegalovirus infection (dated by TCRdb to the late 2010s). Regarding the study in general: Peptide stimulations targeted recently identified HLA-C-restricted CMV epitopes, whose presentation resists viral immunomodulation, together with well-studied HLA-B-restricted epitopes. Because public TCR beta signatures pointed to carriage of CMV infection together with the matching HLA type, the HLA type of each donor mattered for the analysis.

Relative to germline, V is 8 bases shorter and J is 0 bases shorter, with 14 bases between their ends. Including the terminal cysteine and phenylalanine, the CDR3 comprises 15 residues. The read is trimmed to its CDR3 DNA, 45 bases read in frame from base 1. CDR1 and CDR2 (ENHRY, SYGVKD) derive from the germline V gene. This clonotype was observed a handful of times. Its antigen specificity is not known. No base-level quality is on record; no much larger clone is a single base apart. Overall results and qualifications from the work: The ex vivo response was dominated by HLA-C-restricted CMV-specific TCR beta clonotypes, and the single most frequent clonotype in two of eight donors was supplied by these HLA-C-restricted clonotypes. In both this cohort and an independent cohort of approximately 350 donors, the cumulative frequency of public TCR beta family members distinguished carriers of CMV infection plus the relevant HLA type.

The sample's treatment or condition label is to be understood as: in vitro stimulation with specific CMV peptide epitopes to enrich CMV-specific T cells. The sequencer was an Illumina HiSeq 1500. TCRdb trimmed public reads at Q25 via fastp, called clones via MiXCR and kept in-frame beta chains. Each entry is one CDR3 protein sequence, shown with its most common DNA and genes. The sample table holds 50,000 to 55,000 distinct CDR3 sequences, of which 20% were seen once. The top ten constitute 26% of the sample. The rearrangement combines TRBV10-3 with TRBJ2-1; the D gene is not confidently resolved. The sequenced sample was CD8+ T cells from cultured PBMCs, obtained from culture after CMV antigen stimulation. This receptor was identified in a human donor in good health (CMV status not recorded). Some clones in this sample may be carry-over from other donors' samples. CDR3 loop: CAIGLSQSSYNEQFF. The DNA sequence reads TGTGCCATCGGCCTTTCACAGAGCTCCTACAATGAGCAGTTCTTC.